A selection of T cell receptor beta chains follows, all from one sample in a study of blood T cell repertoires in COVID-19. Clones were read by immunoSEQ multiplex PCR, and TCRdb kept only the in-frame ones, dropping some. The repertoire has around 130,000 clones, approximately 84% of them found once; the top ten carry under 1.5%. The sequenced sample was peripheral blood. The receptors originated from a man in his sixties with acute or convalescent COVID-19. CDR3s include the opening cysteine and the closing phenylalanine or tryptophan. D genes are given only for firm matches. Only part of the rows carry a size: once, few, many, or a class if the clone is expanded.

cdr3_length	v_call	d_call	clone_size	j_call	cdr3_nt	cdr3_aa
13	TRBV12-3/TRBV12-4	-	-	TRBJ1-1	TGTGCCAGCAGTTTAACAGGGAACACTGAAGCTTTCTTT	CASSLTGNTEAFF
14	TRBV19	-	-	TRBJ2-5	TGTGCCAGTAGTTTGGGACTCCTCCAAGAGACCCAGTACTTC	CASSLGLLQETQYF
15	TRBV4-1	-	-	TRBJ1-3	TGCGCCAGCAGCCAAATTCACATCTCTGGAAACACCATATATTTT	CASSQIHISGNTIYF
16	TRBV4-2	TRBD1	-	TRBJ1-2	TGTGCCAGCAGCCTACCGGGACAGGGAAGGAACTATGGCTACACCTTC	CASSLPGQGRNYGYTF
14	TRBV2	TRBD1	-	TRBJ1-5	TGTGCCAGCAGTAAGGACAGGGAGGACCAGCCCCAGCATTTT	CASSKDREDQPQHF
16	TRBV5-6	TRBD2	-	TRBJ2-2	TGTGCCAGCAGCTTGTTTGGGACTAGCAACACCGGGGAGCTGTTTTTT	CASSLFGTSNTGELFF
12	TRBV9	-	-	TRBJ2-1	TGTGCCAGCAGCGTAGAGGGGAATGAGCAGTTCTTC	CASSVEGNEQFF
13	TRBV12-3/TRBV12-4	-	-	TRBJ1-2	TGTGCCAGCAGTTTAGGGGGAGGGGATGGCTACACCTTC	CASSLGGGDGYTF
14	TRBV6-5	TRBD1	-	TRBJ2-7	TGTGCCAGCAGCCGGGACAGGGAACCCTACGAGCAGTACTTC	CASSRDREPYEQYF
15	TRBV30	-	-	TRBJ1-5	TGTGCCTGGAGTGTAATGCAGAACCCCAATCAGCCCCAGCATTTT	CAWSVMQNPNQPQHF
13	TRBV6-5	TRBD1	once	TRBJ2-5	TGTGCCAGCAGGGGGACAGGGTCAGAGACCCAGTACTTC	CASRGTGSETQYF
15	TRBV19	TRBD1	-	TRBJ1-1	TGTGCCAGTAGTATAGCGACAGGGACGAACACTGAAGCTTTCTTT	CASSIATGTNTEAFF
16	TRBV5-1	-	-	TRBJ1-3	TGCGCCAGCAGCCACAGGGACACTCCGTCTGGAAACACCATATATTTT	CASSHRDTPSGNTIYF
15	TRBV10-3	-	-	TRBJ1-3	TGTGCCATCAGTGGTCAACCAGACTCTGGAAACACCATATATTTT	CAISGQPDSGNTIYF
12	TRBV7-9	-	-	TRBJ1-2	TGTGCCAGCAGCGGTCAGGGGTTCGGCTACACCTTC	CASSGQGFGYTF
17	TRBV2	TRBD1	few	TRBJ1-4	TGTGCCAGCAGTCCCCGGGACAGGGGGCTGGTTAATGAAAAACTGTTTTTT	CASSPRDRGLVNEKLFF
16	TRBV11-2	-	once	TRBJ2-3	TGTGCCAGCAGCTTTCGAAGCGGAACTAGCACAGATACGCAGTATTTT	CASSFRSGTSTDTQYF
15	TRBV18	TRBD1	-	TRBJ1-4	TGTGCCAGCTCACCAGGGACAGGGCAAAATGAAAAACTGTTTTTT	CASSPGTGQNEKLFF
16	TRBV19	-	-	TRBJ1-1	TGTGCCAGTAGTATATCTTCCCACGGGATTATCACTGAAGCTTTCTTT	CASSISSHGIITEAFF
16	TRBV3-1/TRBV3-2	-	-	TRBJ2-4	TGTGCCAGCAGCCAAGGTCAGGGCTATGTCAAAAACATTCAGTACTTC	CASSQGQGYVKNIQYF
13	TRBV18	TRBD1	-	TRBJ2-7	TGTGCCAGCTCAAGGACAGGGGTCTACGAGCAGTACTTC	CASSRTGVYEQYF
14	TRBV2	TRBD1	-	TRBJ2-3	TGTGCCAGCAATAACAGGGGCGGCACAGATACGCAGTATTTT	CASNNRGGTDTQYF
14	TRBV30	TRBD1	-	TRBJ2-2	TGTGCCTGGAATTCAGGGGGCCGGACCGGGGAGCTGTTTTTT	CAWNSGGRTGELFF
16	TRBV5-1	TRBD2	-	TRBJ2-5	TGCGCCAGCAGCTTGTATCTAGCGGGGGCCCGTGAGACCCAGTACTTC	CASSLYLAGARETQYF
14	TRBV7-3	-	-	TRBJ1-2	TGTGCCAGCAGCTTAGGAGACAGCTCGGATGGCTACACCTTC	CASSLGDSSDGYTF